This is a list of T cell receptor beta chains from one sample in a study of blood T cell repertoires in COVID-19. Here immunoSEQ multiplex PCR was the method, and the copy in TCRdb shows in-frame clones only, minus some. In the table there are about 61,000 clones, about 89% of which are singletons. Source material: peripheral blood. These receptors all stem from a man between 60 and 70 years old with acute or convalescent COVID-19. The CDR3 runs from the conserved cysteine through the conserved F or W. D genes are given only for firm matches. Size values are once, few and many counts, or a class for expanded clones, and some rows have none.

V gene	D gene	J gene	CDR3 length	clone size	CDR3 protein	CDR3 DNA
TRBV12-5	-	TRBJ2-5	14	-	CASVPSGGQETQYF	TGTGCTAGTGTCCCTAGTGGGGGGCAAGAGACCCAGTACTTC
TRBV9	-	TRBJ1-2	13	once	CASSVETGNGYTF	TGTGCCAGCAGCGTAGAAACAGGGAACGGCTACACCTTC
TRBV4-1	-	TRBJ2-1	12	-	CASSQDYSEQFF	TGCGCCAGCAGTCAAGACTATTCTGAGCAGTTCTTC
TRBV5-6	-	TRBJ2-1	16	-	CASSLQSGRSYNEQFF	TGTGCCAGCAGCTTACAGTCAGGCCGCTCCTACAATGAGCAGTTCTTC
TRBV9	-	TRBJ1-2	15	-	CASSTNRENNYGYTF	TGTGCCAGCAGCACTAACAGGGAAAATAACTATGGCTACACCTTC
TRBV6-1	TRBD1	TRBJ1-4	15	-	CASSDRRGLNEKLFF	TGTGCCAGCAGTGACCGCAGGGGGTTGAATGAAAAACTGTTTTTT
TRBV25-1	TRBD1	TRBJ2-1	14	once	CASSPGQGYNEQFF	TGTGCCAGCAGTCCGGGACAGGGGTACAATGAGCAGTTCTTC
TRBV15	TRBD2	TRBJ2-1	18	once	CATSRGTSGARLGNEQFF	TGTGCCACCAGCAGAGGGACTAGCGGGGCCAGGCTCGGAAATGAGCAGTTCTTC
TRBV5-1	TRBD1	TRBJ2-5	17	-	CASSLAPGRQGQETQYF	TGCGCCAGCAGCTTAGCTCCTGGCCGACAGGGCCAAGAGACCCAGTACTTC
TRBV7-8	TRBD1	TRBJ1-3	16	once	CASSRDRGPSGNTIYF	TGTGCCAGCAGCCGAGACAGGGGGCCCTCTGGAAACACCATATATTTT
TRBV7-2	TRBD2	TRBJ2-3	15	-	CASSSSGGAIDTQYF	TGTGCCAGCAGCTCTAGCGGGGGGGCGATAGATACGCAGTATTTT
TRBV6-5	TRBD1	TRBJ1-6	14	-	CASSQGQGRSPLHF	TGTGCCAGCAGTCAGGGACAGGGGCGGTCACCCCTCCACTTT
TRBV5-6	-	TRBJ1-2	13	few	CASSLQGDYGYTF	TGTGCCAGCAGCTTACAGGGTGACTATGGCTACACCTTC
TRBV12-5	-	TRBJ1-2	13	-	CASGVQGSNGYTF	TGTGCTAGTGGAGTTCAGGGTAGTAATGGCTACACCTTC
TRBV6-5	-	TRBJ1-1	15	-	CASIPLGTKNTEAFF	TGTGCCAGCATCCCATTGGGGACTAAGAACACTGAAGCTTTCTTT